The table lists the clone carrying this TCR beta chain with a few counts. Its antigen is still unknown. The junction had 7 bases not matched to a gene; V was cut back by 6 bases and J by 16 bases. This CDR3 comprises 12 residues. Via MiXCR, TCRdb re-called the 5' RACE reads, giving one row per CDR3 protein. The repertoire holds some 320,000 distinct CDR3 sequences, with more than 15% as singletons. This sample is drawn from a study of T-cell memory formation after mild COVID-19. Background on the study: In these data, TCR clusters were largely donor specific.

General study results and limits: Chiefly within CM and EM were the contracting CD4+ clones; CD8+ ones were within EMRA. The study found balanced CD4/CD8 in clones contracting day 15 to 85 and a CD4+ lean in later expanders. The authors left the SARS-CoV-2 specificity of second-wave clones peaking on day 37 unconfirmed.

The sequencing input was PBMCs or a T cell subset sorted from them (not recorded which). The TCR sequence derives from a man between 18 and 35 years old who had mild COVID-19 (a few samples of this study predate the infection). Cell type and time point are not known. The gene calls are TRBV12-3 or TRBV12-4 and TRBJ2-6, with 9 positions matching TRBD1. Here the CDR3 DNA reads TGTGCCAGCAGGATCCTAGACAGGGGGCTGACTTTC. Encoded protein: CASRILDRGLTF.